The 18 T cell receptor beta chains reported below all come from one sample, sequenced in a study of OX40 agonist ivuxolimab in advanced cancers. Generated by immunoSEQ multiplex PCR, the TCRdb table keeps only in-frame clones and is missing some. The sample yields roughly 72,000 clones, 89% seen once. The material sequenced was CD4+ or CD8+ T cells sorted from blood, taken in a trial of the OX40 agonist ivuxolimab. Source of these receptors: an adult with an advanced solid tumor such as melanoma, head and neck, liver or kidney cancer.

This chain uses TRBV18 with TRBJ1-3, with D perhaps matching TRBD1 (6 bases). The germline V gene encodes CDR1 KGHSH and CDR2 LQKENI. This CDR3 contains 16 residues. V lost 1 base and J 2 bases, leaving 12 bases between the germline ends. The CDR3 DNA sequence: TGTGCCAGCTCACCACTAACAGGGTCAGCTGGAAACACCATATATTTT. It specifies CASSPLTGSAGNTIYF.

This rearrangement joins TRBV7-2 to TRBJ2-5; the D is unclear. Germline assignment: CDR1 SGHTA and CDR2 FQGNSA. Trimming took 5 bases from V and 9 from J, leaving 16 bases between them. This CDR3 contains 13 residues. Written as DNA, the CDR3 is TGTGCCAGCAGCCCCATTTCCGGTCAGGCCCAGTACTTC. Translating it yields CASSPISGQAQYF.

The J gene is TRBJ1-1, the V gene TRBV5-4; TRBD1 matches at 9 bases. The CDR3 is 15 residues long. V lost 3 bases to trimming and J lost 1 base; unmatched junction nucleotides: 4. In germline, CDR1 is SGHNT, CDR2 YYREEE (reference sequence). The CDR3 reads CASSYPGQGNTEAFF. The CDR3, as DNA: TGTGCCAGCAGCTATCCGGGACAGGGGAACACTGAAGCTTTCTTT.

The rearrangement joins TRBV7-9 to TRBJ1-2; D is unresolved. Germline V gene data show CDR1 as SEHNR and CDR2 as FQNEAQ (reference sequence). CDR3 size: 16 residues. The V end was cut by 1 base, the J end by 1 base, with 13 bases between. In DNA, the CDR3 is TGTGCCAGCAGCTTAGGCCCCAGGTCGAGTAACTATGGCTACACCTTC. It codes for CASSLGPRSSNYGYTF.

The CDR3 reads CASSQDMYPREESEQFF. For the CDR3, the DNA is TGTGCCAGCAGCCAAGATATGTATCCCAGGGAAGAGAGTGAGCAGTTCTTC. The V gene is TRBV4-2, the J gene TRBJ2-1; D is perhaps TRBD1 (5 bases). The length of the CDR3 is 17 residues. Germline CDR1 LGHNA, CDR2 YNFKEQ. V was pared by 0 bases and J by 9 bases, with 21 bases between.

This chain connects TRBV7-9 to TRBJ2-7, with a tentative D call TRBD2 (6 bases). This CDR3 contains 16 residues. Trimming pared 0 bases from V and 0 bases from J, leaving 12 bases between. Germline assignment: CDR1 SEHNR and CDR2 FQNEAQ (reference sequence). CDR3 protein: CASSLAGTPSSYEQYF. CDR3 DNA: TGTGCCAGCAGCTTAGCGGGGACTCCGAGCTCCTACGAGCAGTACTTC.

The chain carries TRBV2 and TRBJ2-1; possible D gene TRBD1, 5 bases. Per germline, CDR1 SNHLY and CDR2 FYNNEI. V was cut by 0 bases and J by 5 bases, with 8 bases left in between. The CDR3 sequence is 14 residues long. CDR3 in DNA: TGTGCCAGCAGTGAAGCGGGGCTGCACAATGAGCAGTTCTTC. It encodes CASSEAGLHNEQFF.

V is TRBV11-2 and J is TRBJ2-7, with 9 bases fitting TRBD1. Trimming took 2 bases from V and 3 from J; bases not matched to a gene: 8. Germline V lookup: CDR1 SGHAT, CDR2 FQNNGV. There are 16 residues in the CDR3. For the CDR3, the DNA is TGTGCCAGCAGCTTACGGGGAACAGGGGGCGGCTACGAGCAGTACTTC. Residues: CASSLRGTGGGYEQYF.

This clone is categorized as medium-sized. The J gene is TRBJ1-2, the V gene TRBV2; 7 bases match TRBD1. Germline loops: CDR1 SNHLY, CDR2 FYNNEI. The J segment lost 4 bases and the V segment lost 2 bases, leaving 10 bases of the junction unmatched. This CDR3 spans 16 amino acids. For the CDR3, the DNA is TGTGCCAGCAGTGAATTTAAACAGGGGCTTATCTATGGCTACACCTTC. Amino acid sequence: CASSEFKQGLIYGYTF.

V and J are TRBV12-5 and TRBJ1-1; D uncertain. Germline CDR1 reads LGHNT; CDR2 reads FRNRAP. The V and J ends lost 1 base and 8 bases respectively, with 5 bases between them. This CDR3 region has 11 residues. The CDR3, as DNA: TGTGCTAGTGGTTTGGGGCGGGAAGCTTTCTTT. This gives the protein CASGLGREAFF.

This chain uses TRBV5-1 with TRBJ2-5, with D possibly being TRBD1 (6 bases). Germline V gives CDR1 SGHRS, CDR2 YFSETQ. The CDR3 has 14 residues. Trimming left V 3 bases short and J 5 bases short, with 14 bases between. In DNA form, the CDR3 reads TGCGCCAGCAGCTCACAGGGTGTGGAGGAGACCCAGTACTTC. This encodes CASSSQGVEETQYF. Full variable domain (remainder filled in from reference TRBV5-1 and TRBJ2-5): KAGVTQTPRYLIKTRGQQVTLSCSPISGHRSVSWYQQTPGQGLQFLFEYFSETQRNKGNFPGRFSGRQFSNSRSEMNVSTLELGDSALYLCASSSQGVEETQYFGPGTRLLVL.

This rearrangement joins TRBV25-1 to TRBJ2-1; D unresolved. The CDR3 is made up of 13 amino acids. Germline V gene lookup returns CDR1 MGHDK and CDR2 SYGVNS. The V gene lost 3 bases and the J gene lost 4 bases, with 7 bases spanning the gap. The CDR3 nucleotides are TGTGCCAGCAGTGACTGGGATTACAATGAGCAGTTCTTC. Translation gives CASSDWDYNEQFF.

V is TRBV19 and J is TRBJ2-1; D is perhaps TRBD1 (5 bases). Per germline, CDR1 LNHDA and CDR2 SQIVND (reference sequence). The V gene lost 5 bases and the J gene lost 1 base, with 12 bases spanning the gap. The CDR3 spans 15 residues. CDR3 amino acids: CASSGQGVSYNEQFF. CDR3 coding DNA: TGTGCCAGTAGTGGACAAGGGGTTTCCTACAATGAGCAGTTCTTC.

This clone was counted a single time. The chain couples TRBV5-1 to TRBJ2-7; 9 bases fit TRBD1. The CDR3 contains 14 residues. Per germline, CDR1 SGHRS and CDR2 YFSETQ. Losses at the gene ends were 6 bases for V and 4 bases for J; bases not matched to a gene: 8. The CDR3 nucleotides are TGCGCCAGCACGACAGGGGGTCTGATATACGAGCAGTACTTC. Translating gives CASTTGGLIYEQYF.

The chain couples TRBV11-3 to TRBJ2-2; 12 nucleotides line up with TRBD2. Germline loops: CDR1 SGHNT, CDR2 YENEEA. The V and J ends lost 5 bases and 5 bases, in that order; junction bases with no gene match: 6. The length of the CDR3 is 16 residues. CDR3 sequence: CASSPRGTSGTGELFF. The CDR3 DNA sequence: TGTGCCAGCAGCCCGCGGGGGACTAGCGGGACCGGGGAGCTGTTTTTT.

This clone has only a few counts. Here the CDR3 reads CASSVSGGQNTEAFF. Written as DNA, the CDR3 is TGTGCCAGCAGCGTATCTGGCGGACAGAACACTGAAGCTTTCTTT. J is TRBJ1-1 and V is TRBV9, with D perhaps matching TRBD1 (5 bases). The V and J ends lost 1 base and 1 base respectively, with 11 bases between them. The CDR3 length is 15 residues. The germline CDR1 and CDR2 sequences are SGDLS and YYNGEE.

This sequence joins TRBV9 and TRBJ2-6; D might be TRBD1 (5 bases). Deletions cut 4 bases from V and 0 bases from J, with 11 bases between. The CDR3 contains 16 residues. Germline values: CDR1 SGDLS, CDR2 YYNGEE. CDR3 region: CASSPRGRSGANVLTF. CDR3 DNA sequence: TGTGCCAGCAGCCCTAGGGGCCGCTCTGGGGCCAACGTCCTGACTTTC.

This clone was recorded once. This chain links TRBV2 with TRBJ1-5, with D tentatively TRBD1 (5 bases). The CDR3 has 14 residues. Trimming pared 5 bases from V and 6 bases from J, leaving 14 bases between. Germline values: CDR1 SNHLY, CDR2 FYNNEI. The CDR3 loop reads CASSPTGIAQPQHF. DNA of the CDR3: TGTGCCAGCAGTCCTACAGGTATAGCTCAGCCCCAGCATTTT.